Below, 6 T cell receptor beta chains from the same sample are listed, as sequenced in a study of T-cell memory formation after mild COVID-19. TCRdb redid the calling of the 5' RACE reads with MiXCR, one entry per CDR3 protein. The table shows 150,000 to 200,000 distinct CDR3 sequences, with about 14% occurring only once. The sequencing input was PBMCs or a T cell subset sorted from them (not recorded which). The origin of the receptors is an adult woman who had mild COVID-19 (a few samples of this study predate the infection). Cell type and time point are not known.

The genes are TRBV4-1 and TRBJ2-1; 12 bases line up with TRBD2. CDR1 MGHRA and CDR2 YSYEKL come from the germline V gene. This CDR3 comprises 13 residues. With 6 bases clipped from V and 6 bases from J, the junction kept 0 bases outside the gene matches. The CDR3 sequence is CASRLAGGNEQFF. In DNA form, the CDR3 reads TGCGCCAGCAGACTAGCGGGGGGCAATGAGCAGTTCTTC.

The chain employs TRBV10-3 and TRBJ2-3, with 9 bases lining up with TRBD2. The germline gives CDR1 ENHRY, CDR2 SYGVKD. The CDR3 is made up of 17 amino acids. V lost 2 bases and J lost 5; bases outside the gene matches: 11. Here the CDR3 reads CAISELLSSGVGDTQYF. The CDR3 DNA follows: TGTGCCATCAGTGAGCTGCTCTCTAGCGGGGTCGGAGATACGCAGTATTTT.

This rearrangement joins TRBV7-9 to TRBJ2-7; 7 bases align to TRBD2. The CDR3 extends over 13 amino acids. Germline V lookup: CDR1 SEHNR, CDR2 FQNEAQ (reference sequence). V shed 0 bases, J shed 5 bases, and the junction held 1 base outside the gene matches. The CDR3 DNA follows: TGTGCCAGCAGCTTAGCCGGGGGGAACGAGCAGTACTTC. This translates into CASSLAGGNEQYF. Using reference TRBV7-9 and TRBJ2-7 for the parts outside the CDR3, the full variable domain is DTGVSQNPRHKITKRGQNVTFRCDPISEHNRLYWYRQTLGQGPEFLTYFQNEAQLEKSRLLSDRFSAERPKGSFSTLEIQRTEQGDSAMYLCASSLAGGNEQYFGPGTRLTVT.

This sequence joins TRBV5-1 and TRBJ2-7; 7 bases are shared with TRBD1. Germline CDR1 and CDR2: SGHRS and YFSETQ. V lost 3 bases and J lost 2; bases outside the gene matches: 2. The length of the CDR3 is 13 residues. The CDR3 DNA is TGCGCCAGCAGCTCCACAGGGGCCTACGAGCAGTACTTC. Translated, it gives CASSSTGAYEQYF.

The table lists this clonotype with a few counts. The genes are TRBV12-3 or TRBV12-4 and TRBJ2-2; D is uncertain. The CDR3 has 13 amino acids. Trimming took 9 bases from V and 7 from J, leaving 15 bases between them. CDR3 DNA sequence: TGTGCCAGTGTGTCAGAGTGGGGCGGGGAGCTGTTTTTT. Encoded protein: CASVSEWGGELFF.

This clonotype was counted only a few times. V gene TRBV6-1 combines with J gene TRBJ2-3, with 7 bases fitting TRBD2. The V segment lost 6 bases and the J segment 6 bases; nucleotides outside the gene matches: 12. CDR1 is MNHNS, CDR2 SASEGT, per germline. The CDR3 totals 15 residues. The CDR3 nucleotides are TGTGCCAGCAGGGATACTAGCGCCTTTGGGGATACGCAGTATTTT. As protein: CASRDTSAFGDTQYF.